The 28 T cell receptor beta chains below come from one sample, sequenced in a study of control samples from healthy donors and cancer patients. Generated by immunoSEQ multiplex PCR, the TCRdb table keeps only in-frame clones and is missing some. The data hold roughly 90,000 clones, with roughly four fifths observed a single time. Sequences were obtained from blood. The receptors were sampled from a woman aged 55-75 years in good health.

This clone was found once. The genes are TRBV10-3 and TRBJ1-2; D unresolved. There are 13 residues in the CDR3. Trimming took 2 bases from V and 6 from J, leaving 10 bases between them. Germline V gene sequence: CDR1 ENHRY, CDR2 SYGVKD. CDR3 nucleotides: TGTGCCATCAGTGAGGAATCGGTCCATGGCTACACCTTC. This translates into CAISEESVHGYTF.

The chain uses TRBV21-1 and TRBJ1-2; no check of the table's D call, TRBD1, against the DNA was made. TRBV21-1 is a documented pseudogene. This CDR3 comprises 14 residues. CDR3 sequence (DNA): TGTGCCAGCAGCAAAGGACAGGGTAACTATGGCTACACCTTC. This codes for CASSKGQGNYGYTF.

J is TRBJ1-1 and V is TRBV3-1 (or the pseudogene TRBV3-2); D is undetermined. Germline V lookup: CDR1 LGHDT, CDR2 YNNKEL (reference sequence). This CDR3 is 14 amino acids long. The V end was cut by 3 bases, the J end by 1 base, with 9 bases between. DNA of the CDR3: TGTGCCAGCAGCCAGATCCCTGGGAACACTGAAGCTTTCTTT. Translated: CASSQIPGNTEAFF.

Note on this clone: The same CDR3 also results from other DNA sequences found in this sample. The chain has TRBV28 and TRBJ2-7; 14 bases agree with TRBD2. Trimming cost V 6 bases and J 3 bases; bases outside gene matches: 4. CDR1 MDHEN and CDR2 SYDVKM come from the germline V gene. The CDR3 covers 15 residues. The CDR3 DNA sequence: TGTGCCAGCAGCCCAGGGACTAGCGGGAGCTACGAGCAGTACTTC. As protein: CASSPGTSGSYEQYF.

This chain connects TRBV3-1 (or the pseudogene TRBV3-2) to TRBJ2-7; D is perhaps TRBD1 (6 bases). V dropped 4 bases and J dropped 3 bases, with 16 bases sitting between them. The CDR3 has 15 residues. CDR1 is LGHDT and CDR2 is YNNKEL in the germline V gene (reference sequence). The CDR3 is CASSPAGTNIYEQYF. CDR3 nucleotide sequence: TGTGCCAGCAGCCCCGCCGGGACAAATATCTACGAGCAGTACTTC.

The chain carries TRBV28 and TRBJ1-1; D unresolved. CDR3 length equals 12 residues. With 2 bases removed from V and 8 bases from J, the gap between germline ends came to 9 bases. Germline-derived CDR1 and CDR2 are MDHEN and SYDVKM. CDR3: CASSLRLKEAFF. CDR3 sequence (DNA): TGTGCCAGCAGTTTACGACTCAAAGAAGCTTTCTTT.

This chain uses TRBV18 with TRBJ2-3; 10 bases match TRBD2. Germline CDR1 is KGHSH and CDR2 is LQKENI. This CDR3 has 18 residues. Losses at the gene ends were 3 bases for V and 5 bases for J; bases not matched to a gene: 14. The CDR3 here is CASSPLRKSGGAGDTQYF. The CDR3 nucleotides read TGTGCCAGCTCACCTCTAAGGAAAAGCGGGGGGGCCGGAGATACGCAGTATTTT.

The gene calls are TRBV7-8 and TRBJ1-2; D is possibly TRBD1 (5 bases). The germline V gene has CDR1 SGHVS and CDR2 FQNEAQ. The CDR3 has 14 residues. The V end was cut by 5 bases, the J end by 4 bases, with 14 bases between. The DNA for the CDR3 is TGTGCCAGCAGCAGTAGGGAGGGGAGCTATGGCTACACCTTC. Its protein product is CASSSREGSYGYTF.

The CDR3 here is CASSLEGSTSSNEQFF. The CDR3 DNA sequence: TGCGCCAGCAGCTTGGAGGGGAGCACTAGCAGCAATGAGCAGTTCTTC. The chain combines TRBV5-1 with TRBJ2-1; D is possibly TRBD2 (6 bases). The V and J ends lost 0 bases and 6 bases respectively, with 16 bases between them. CDR1 and CDR2 from the germline V gene are SGHRS and YFSETQ. The CDR3 loop spans 16 amino acids.

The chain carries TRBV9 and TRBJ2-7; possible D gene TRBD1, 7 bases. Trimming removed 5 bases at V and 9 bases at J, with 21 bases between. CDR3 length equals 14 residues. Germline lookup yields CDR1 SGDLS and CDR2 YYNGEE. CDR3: CASSAGQSDRVQYF. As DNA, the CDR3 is TGTGCCAGCAGTGCGGGACAGTCGGATCGAGTGCAGTACTTC.

CDR3 sequence reads: CASRTVGRLNTEAFF. DNA for the CDR3: TGTGCCAGCAGAACCGTCGGCAGATTGAACACTGAAGCTTTCTTT. V is TRBV7-9 and J is TRBJ1-1; D ambiguous. The V and J ends lost 6 bases and 0 bases respectively, with 14 bases between them. Germline V gene data show CDR1 as SEHNR and CDR2 as FQNEAQ (reference sequence). The CDR3 runs 15 residues. The variable domain in full, with the rest retrieved from reference TRBV7-9 and TRBJ1-1, is DTGVSQNPRHKITKRGQNVTFRCDPISEHNRLYWYRQTLGQGPEFLTYFQNEAQLEKSRLLSDRFSAERPKGSFSTLEIQRTEQGDSAMYLCASRTVGRLNTEAFFGQGTRLTVV.

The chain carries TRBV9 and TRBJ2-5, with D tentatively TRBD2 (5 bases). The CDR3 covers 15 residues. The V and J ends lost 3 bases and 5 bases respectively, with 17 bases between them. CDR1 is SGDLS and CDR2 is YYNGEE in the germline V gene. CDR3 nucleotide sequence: TGTGCCAGCAGCGACTCCTTTCGGGGTTCGGAGACCCAGTACTTC. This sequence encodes CASSDSFRGSETQYF.

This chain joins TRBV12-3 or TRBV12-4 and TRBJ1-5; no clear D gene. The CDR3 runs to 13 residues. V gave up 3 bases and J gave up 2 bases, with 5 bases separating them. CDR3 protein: CASSLSGNQPQHF. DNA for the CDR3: TGTGCCAGCAGTTTGTCCGGCAATCAGCCCCAGCATTTT.

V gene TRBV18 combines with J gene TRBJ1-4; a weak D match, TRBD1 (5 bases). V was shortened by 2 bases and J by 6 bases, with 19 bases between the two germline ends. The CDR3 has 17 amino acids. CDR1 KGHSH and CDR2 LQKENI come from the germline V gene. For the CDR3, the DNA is TGTGCCAGCTCACCATTACGAGGGGCTGTGGGGCATGAAAAACTGTTTTTT. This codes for CASSPLRGAVGHEKLFF.

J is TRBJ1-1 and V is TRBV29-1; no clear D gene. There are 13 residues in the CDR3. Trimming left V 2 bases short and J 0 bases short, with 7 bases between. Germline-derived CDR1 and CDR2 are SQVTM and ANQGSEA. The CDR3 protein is CSVEKAMNTEAFF. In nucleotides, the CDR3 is TGCAGCGTTGAAAAGGCTATGAACACTGAAGCTTTCTTT. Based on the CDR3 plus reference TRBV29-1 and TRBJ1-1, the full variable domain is SAVISQKPSRDICQRGTSLTIQCQVDSQVTMMFWYRQQPGQSLTLIATANQGSEATYESGFVIDKFPISRPNLTFSTLTVSNMSPEDSSIYLCSVEKAMNTEAFFGQGTRLTVV.

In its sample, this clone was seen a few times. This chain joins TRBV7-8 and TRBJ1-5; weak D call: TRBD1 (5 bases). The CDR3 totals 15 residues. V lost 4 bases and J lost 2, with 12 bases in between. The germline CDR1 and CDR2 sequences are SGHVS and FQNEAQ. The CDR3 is CASSSQVVGNQPQHF. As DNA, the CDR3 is TGTGCCAGCAGCTCACAGGTAGTCGGCAATCAGCCCCAGCATTTT.

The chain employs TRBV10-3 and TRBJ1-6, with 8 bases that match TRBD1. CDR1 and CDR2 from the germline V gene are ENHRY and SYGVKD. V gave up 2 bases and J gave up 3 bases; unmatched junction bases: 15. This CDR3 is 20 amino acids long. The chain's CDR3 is CAISELERTGLGYYNSPLHF. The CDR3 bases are TGTGCCATCAGTGAGCTTGAGAGGACAGGGCTGGGTTACTATAATTCACCCCTCCACTTT.

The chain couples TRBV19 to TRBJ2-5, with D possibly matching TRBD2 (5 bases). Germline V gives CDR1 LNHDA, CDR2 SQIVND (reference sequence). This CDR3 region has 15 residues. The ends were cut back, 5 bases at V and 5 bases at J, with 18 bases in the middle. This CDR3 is CASSPSSGSGETQYF. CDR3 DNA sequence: TGTGCCAGTAGTCCCAGCTCGGGATCCGGGGAGACCCAGTACTTC.

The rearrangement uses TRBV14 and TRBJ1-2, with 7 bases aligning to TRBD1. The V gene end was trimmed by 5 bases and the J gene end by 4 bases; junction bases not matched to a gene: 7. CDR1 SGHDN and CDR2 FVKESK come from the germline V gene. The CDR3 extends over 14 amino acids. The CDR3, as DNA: TGTGCCAGCAGCGAGACAGGGTTCGTCTATGGCTACACCTTC. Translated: CASSETGFVYGYTF.

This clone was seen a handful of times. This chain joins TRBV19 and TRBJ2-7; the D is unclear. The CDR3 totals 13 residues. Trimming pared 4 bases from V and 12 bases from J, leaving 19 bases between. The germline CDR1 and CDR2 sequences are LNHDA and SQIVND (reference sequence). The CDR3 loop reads CASSTPGLGQRYF. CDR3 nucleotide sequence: TGTGCCAGTAGTACGCCCGGGCTAGGTCAGAGGTACTTC.

The CDR3 region is CATSSRFPNEKLFF. The CDR3 coding sequence is TGTGCCACTTCTAGCAGGTTCCCAAATGAAAAACTGTTTTTT. V is TRBV2 and J is TRBJ1-4; D not resolved. The CDR3 is 14 residues long. Trimming pared 10 bases from V and 5 bases from J, leaving 17 bases between. Germline V gives CDR1 SNHLY, CDR2 FYNNEI.

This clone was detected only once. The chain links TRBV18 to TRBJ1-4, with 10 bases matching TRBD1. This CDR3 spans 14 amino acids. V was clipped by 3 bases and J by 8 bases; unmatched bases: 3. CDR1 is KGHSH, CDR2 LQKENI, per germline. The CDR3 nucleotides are TGTGCCAGCTCACCTTCGACAGGGGGCGAAAAACTGTTTTTT. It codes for CASSPSTGGEKLFF.

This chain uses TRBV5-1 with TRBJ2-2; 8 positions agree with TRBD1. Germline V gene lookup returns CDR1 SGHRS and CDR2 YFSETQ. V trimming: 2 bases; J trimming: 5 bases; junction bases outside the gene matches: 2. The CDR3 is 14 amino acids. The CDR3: CASSFDRGTGELFF. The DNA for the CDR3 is TGCGCCAGCAGCTTCGACAGGGGAACCGGGGAGCTGTTTTTT. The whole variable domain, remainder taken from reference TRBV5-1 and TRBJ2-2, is KAGVTQTPRYLIKTRGQQVTLSCSPISGHRSVSWYQQTPGQGLQFLFEYFSETQRNKGNFPGRFSGRQFSNSRSEMNVSTLELGDSALYLCASSFDRGTGELFFGEGSRLTVL.

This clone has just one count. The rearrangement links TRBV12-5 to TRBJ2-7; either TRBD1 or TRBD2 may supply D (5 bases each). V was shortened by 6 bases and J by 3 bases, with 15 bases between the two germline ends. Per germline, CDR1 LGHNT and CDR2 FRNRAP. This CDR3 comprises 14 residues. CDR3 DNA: TGTGCTAGTGGGGGGGACGCTACCTACTACGAGCAGTACTTC. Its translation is CASGGDATYYEQYF.

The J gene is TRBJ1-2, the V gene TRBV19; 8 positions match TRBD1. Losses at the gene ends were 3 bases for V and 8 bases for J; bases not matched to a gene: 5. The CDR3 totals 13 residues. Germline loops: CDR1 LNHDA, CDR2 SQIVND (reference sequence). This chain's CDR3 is CASSMETGVGYTF. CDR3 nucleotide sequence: TGTGCCAGTAGTATGGAGACAGGGGTCGGCTACACCTTC.

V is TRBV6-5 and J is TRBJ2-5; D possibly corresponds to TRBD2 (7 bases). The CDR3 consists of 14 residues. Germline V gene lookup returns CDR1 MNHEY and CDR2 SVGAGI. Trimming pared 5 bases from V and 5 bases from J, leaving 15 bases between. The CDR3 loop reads CASSRGGGWETQYF. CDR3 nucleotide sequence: TGTGCCAGCAGTCGAGGGGGGGGATGGGAGACCCAGTACTTC.

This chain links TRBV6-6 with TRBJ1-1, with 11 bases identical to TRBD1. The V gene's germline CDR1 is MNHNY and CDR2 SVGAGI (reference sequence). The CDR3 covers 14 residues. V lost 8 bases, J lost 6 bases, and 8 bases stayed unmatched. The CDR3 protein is CASGQGASFSEAFF. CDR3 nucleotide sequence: TGTGCCAGCGGACAGGGGGCATCATTCTCTGAAGCTTTCTTT.

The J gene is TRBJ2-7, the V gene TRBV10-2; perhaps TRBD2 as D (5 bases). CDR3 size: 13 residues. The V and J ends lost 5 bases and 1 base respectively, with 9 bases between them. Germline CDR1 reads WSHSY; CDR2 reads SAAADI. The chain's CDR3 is CASSLGGSYEQYF. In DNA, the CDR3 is TGCGCCAGCAGTCTGGGCGGGTCCTACGAGCAGTACTTC.